This T cell receptor beta chain comes out of a study of T cells in Graves' hyperthyroidism and ophthalmopathy. The TCR beta CDR3 regions underwent amplification using RNA transcripts as the source. HTBI primers drove first-round RT-PCR of the TCR CDR3. TCRdb ran MiXCR on the multiplex PCR reads and lists one entry per CDR3 protein. The sample contains 450,000 to 650,000 distinct CDR3 sequences, roughly 20% of which appear only once. This CDR3 comprises 15 residues. Germline-derived CDR1 and CDR2 are SEHNR and FQNEAQ (reference sequence). As regards this clonotype: A much more abundant neighbour one base away suggests this may be a read error.

The chain is built from TRBV7-9 and TRBJ1-2, with D possibly being TRBD1 (6 bases). This receptor was identified in a man between 18 and 29 years old with Graves' hyperthyroidism. The sequencing sample was made of blood. CDR3 sequence reads: CASSIDSGDNFGYTF. DNA of the CDR3: TGTGCCAGTAGTATAGATTCGGGGGACAACTTTGGCTACACCTTC. Full variable domain (outside the CDR3, taken from reference TRBV7-9 and TRBJ1-2): DTGVSQNPRHKITKRGQNVTFRCDPISEHNRLYWYRQTLGQGPEFLTYFQNEAQLEKSRLLSDRFSAERPKGSFSTLEIQRTEQGDSAMYLCASSIDSGDNFGYTFGSGTRLTVV.